These 28 T cell receptor beta chains came from one sample sequenced in a study of T cell changes during pregnancy in multiple sclerosis. Repertoires were generated with immunoSEQ multiplex PCR, while TCRdb's copy carries only in-frame clones and drops some. The table records around 59,000 clones, almost 95% of them present only once. The starting material was peripheral blood, obtained in the first trimester of pregnancy. The receptors were gathered from a female donor with multiple sclerosis, enrolled in a pregnancy study.

Written as DNA, the CDR3 is TGTGCCAGCGTAGTGGCCTCAGGGGAGTATGGCTACACCTTC. Its translation: CASVVASGEYGYTF. This chain joins TRBV2 and TRBJ1-2; maybe TRBD1 (6 bases). The CDR3 totals 14 residues. The germline V and J ends were trimmed by 8 bases and 5 bases, with 18 bases remaining between them. The germline gives CDR1 SNHLY, CDR2 FYNNEI.

This chain joins TRBV27 and TRBJ1-1; D gene uncertain. This CDR3 has 15 residues. From germline, CDR1 is MNHEY and CDR2 SMNVEV (reference sequence). V lost 2 bases, J lost 1 base, and 11 bases lay in between. The CDR3 reads CASSLTSTENTEAFF. CDR3 in DNA: TGTGCCAGCAGTTTAACTTCTACAGAGAACACTGAAGCTTTCTTT.

In its sample, this clone was seen once. The chain couples TRBV6-4 to TRBJ2-3; 7 positions match TRBD2. There are 19 residues in the CDR3. CDR1 MRHNA and CDR2 SNTAGT come from the germline V gene. V was pared by 5 bases and J by 6 bases, with 23 bases of the junction left unmatched. This CDR3 reads CASSPATHPSGAPGDTQYF. In nucleotides, the CDR3 is TGTGCCAGCAGTCCGGCAACACACCCAAGCGGGGCCCCGGGGGATACGCAGTATTTT.

In this sample, this clone turned up once. The CDR3 protein is CASRQSGYSNQPQHF. CDR3 in DNA: TGTGCCAGCAGACAGAGTGGGTATAGCAATCAGCCCCAGCATTTT. The chain employs TRBV6-4 and TRBJ1-5; D ambiguous. Germline V gene lookup returns CDR1 MRHNA and CDR2 SNTAGT. V was cut by 6 bases and J by 0 bases, with 12 bases left in between. The CDR3 is 15 residues long.

This clone showed up just a few times. The rearrangement uses TRBV20-1 and TRBJ1-1; maybe TRBD1 (6 bases). Germline CDR1 DFQATT, CDR2 SNEGSKA (reference sequence). Trimming removed 5 bases from V and 6 bases from J, with 10 bases in between. The CDR3 contains 11 residues. The CDR3 nucleotides are TGCAGTGCTTGGGACATGCCTGAAGCTTTCTTT. It codes for CSAWDMPEAFF.

The chain joins TRBV18 to TRBJ2-3, with a possible D match to TRBD1 (7 bases). Germline V gene sequence: CDR1 KGHSH, CDR2 LQKENI. The CDR3 sequence is 13 residues long. The V and J ends lost 3 bases and 7 bases respectively, with 11 bases between them. CDR3 sequence (DNA): TGTGCCAGCTCACCGTCAGGGGGGTATACGCAGTATTTT. It yields the protein CASSPSGGYTQYF. Full variable domain (missing parts from reference TRBV18 and TRBJ2-3): NAGVMQNPRHLVRRRGQEARLRCSPMKGHSHVYWYRQLPEEGLKFMVYLQKENIIDESGMPKERFSAEFPKEGPSILRIQQVVRGDSAAYFCASSPSGGYTQYFGPGTRLTVL.

This chain connects TRBV7-2 to TRBJ1-2, with 8 bases aligning to TRBD1. V trimming: 5 bases; J trimming: 3 bases; junction bases outside the gene matches: 11. This CDR3 region has 16 residues. Per the germline V gene, CDR1 is SGHTA and CDR2 is FQGNSA. CDR3 residues: CASSLGTGQGHYGYTF. CDR3 sequence (DNA): TGTGCCAGCAGCCTAGGGACCGGACAGGGCCACTATGGCTACACCTTC.

The chain has TRBV6-1 and TRBJ2-1; D remains ambiguous. The CDR3 is 14 residues long. The germline CDR1 and CDR2 sequences are MNHNS and SASEGT. The V and J ends lost 4 bases and 4 bases respectively, with 11 bases between them. The CDR3 here is CASSASVEYNEQFF. CDR3 coding DNA: TGTGCCAGCAGTGCCTCCGTAGAGTACAATGAGCAGTTCTTC.

The rearrangement uses TRBV5-8 and TRBJ2-7; perhaps TRBD2 as D (7 bases). Germline-derived CDR1 and CDR2 are SGHTS and YDEGEE. V was pared by 4 bases and J by 3 bases, with 20 bases between. The CDR3 runs to 16 residues. CDR3 residues: CASSKEGGGSVYEQYF. For the CDR3, the DNA is TGTGCCAGCAGCAAAGAGGGGGGGGGCTCAGTCTACGAGCAGTACTTC. Variable domain in full (rest from reference TRBV5-8 and TRBJ2-7): EAGVTQSPTHLIKTRGQQATLRCSPISGHTSVYWYQQALGLGLQFLLWYDEGEERNRGNFPPRFSGRQFPNYSSELNVNALELEDSALYLCASSKEGGGSVYEQYFGPGTRLTVT.

The genes are TRBV7-2 and TRBJ1-5, with 7 bases identical to TRBD1. The CDR3 is made up of 14 amino acids. J lost 7 bases, V lost 2 bases, and 5 bases had no gene match. CDR1 SGHTA and CDR2 FQGNSA come from the germline V gene. CDR3 bases: TGTGCCAGCAGCTTAAACAGGGGTATACAGCCCCAGCATTTT. It specifies CASSLNRGIQPQHF.

This CDR3 reads CASSPLDSPQETQYF. As DNA, the CDR3 is TGTGCCAGCTCACCCCTGGACAGTCCCCAAGAGACCCAGTACTTC. The genes are TRBV18 and TRBJ2-5; D perhaps matches TRBD1 (6 bases). CDR1 and CDR2 from the germline V gene are KGHSH and LQKENI. Trimming pared 3 bases from V and 1 base from J, leaving 12 bases between. CDR3 length: 15 residues.

Only one count was recorded for this clone. The chain couples TRBV30 to TRBJ2-2; D is unclear. From germline, CDR1 is GTSNPN and CDR2 SVGIG (reference sequence). This CDR3 is built from 13 residues. The V and J ends lost 1 base and 4 bases respectively, with 7 bases between them. CDR3 residues: CAWSARITGELFF. CDR3 coding DNA: TGTGCCTGGAGTGCCAGGATCACCGGGGAGCTGTTTTTT.

This chain uses TRBV29-1 with TRBJ1-5; D is uncertain. With 4 bases removed from V and 0 bases from J, the gap between germline ends came to 7 bases. Germline lookup yields CDR1 SQVTM and CDR2 ANQGSEA. The CDR3 is 13 amino acids. The CDR3 is CSVGAASNQPQHF. In nucleotides, the CDR3 is TGCAGCGTTGGAGCGGCTAGCAATCAGCCCCAGCATTTT.

This sequence joins TRBV11-2 and TRBJ1-3; D may be TRBD1 (5 bases). Germline V gene data show CDR1 as SGHAT and CDR2 as FQNNGV. Trimming pared 5 bases from V and 2 bases from J, leaving 19 bases between. This CDR3 is 17 amino acids long. The DNA for the CDR3 is TGTGCCAGCAGCCCAGGCGGGGGAGGAGGAACTGGAAACACCATATATTTT. This gives the protein CASSPGGGGGTGNTIYF.

The gene calls are TRBV28 and TRBJ1-2; 8 nucleotides line up with TRBD1. V was clipped by 10 bases and J by 8 bases; unmatched bases: 12. The length of the CDR3 is 13 residues. Germline V gene sequence: CDR1 MDHEN, CDR2 SYDVKM. CDR3 loop: CATKKDRARGYTF. For the CDR3, the DNA is TGTGCCACCAAAAAGGACAGGGCACGGGGCTACACCTTC.

The table lists this clone with a count of one. The chain links TRBV2 to TRBJ2-5; 7 bases are shared with TRBD1. Per the germline V gene, CDR1 is SNHLY and CDR2 is FYNNEI. V was clipped by 8 bases and J by 5 bases; unmatched bases: 5. The CDR3 covers 12 residues. In nucleotides, the CDR3 is TGTGCCAGCGTTAAAGGGGGCGAGACCCAGTACTTC. Its protein is CASVKGGETQYF.

V is TRBV5-1 and J is TRBJ2-5, with 8 positions matching TRBD2. The J call may be in error: the DNA end matches TRBJ2-7 better. Germline values: CDR1 SGHRS, CDR2 YFSETQ. The CDR3 is made up of 15 amino acids. The CDR3 sequence: CASSTTSGGNYEQYF. CDR3 sequence (DNA): TGCGCCAGCAGCACTACCAGCGGGGGTAACTACGAGCAGTACTTC.

The V gene is TRBV15, the J gene TRBJ1-5; 9 positions agree with TRBD1. Germline V gives CDR1 LNHNV, CDR2 YYDKDF (reference sequence). This CDR3 region has 17 residues. The junction had 8 bases not matched to a gene; V was cut back by 5 bases and J by 0 bases. CDR3 nucleotides: TGTGCCACCAGCTACCGGACAGGGGACTATAGCAATCAGCCCCAGCATTTT. It specifies CATSYRTGDYSNQPQHF.

This rearrangement joins TRBV29-1 to TRBJ1-2; no firm D call. Germline CDR1 SQVTM, CDR2 ANQGSEA. The CDR3 contains 15 residues. Trimming took 4 bases from V and 0 from J, leaving 15 bases between them. The CDR3: CSVADGPGTNYGYTF. The CDR3 region has the DNA TGCAGCGTTGCCGACGGGCCGGGGACTAACTATGGCTACACCTTC.

The gene calls are TRBV9 and TRBJ1-5; TRBD1 aligns across 10 bases. V shed 0 bases, J shed 7 bases, and the junction held 1 base outside the gene matches. Germline assignment: CDR1 SGDLS and CDR2 YYNGEE. The CDR3 sequence is 14 residues long. The CDR3, as DNA: TGTGCCAGCAGCGTAGGGACAGGGGGGCAGCCCCAGCATTTT. It yields the protein CASSVGTGGQPQHF. The whole variable domain, filled in from reference TRBV9 and TRBJ1-5, reads DSGVTQTPKHLITATGQRVTLRCSPRSGDLSVYWYQQSLDQGLQFLIQYYNGEERAKGNILERFSAQQFPDLHSELNLSSLELGDSALYFCASSVGTGGQPQHFGDGTRLSIL.

The rearrangement links TRBV7-3 to TRBJ2-2; tentative D call: TRBD2 (5 bases). The germline CDR1 and CDR2 sequences are SGHTA and FQGTGA. The CDR3 is made up of 13 amino acids. The V gene lost 1 base and the J gene lost 5 bases, with 5 bases spanning the gap. The DNA for the CDR3 is TGTGCCAGCAGCTTAAGAGGGACCGGGGAGCTGTTTTTT. Translating gives CASSLRGTGELFF.

The chain uses TRBV6-4 and TRBJ2-1; 13 bases fit TRBD2. V shed 2 bases and J 7 bases; nucleotides not matched to a gene: 11. Germline V gene data show CDR1 as MRHNA and CDR2 as SNTAGT. The CDR3 length is 18 residues. In DNA, the CDR3 is TGTGCCAGCAGTGACAGCCGAACTAGCGGGGGGGCCGTAAATGAGCAGTTCTTC. It is translated as CASSDSRTSGGAVNEQFF.

The rearrangement uses TRBV6-5 and TRBJ2-1; TRBD1 matches at 8 bases. The V and J ends lost 4 bases and 6 bases, in that order; junction bases with no gene match: 11. Germline-derived CDR1 and CDR2 are MNHEY and SVGAGI. The CDR3 is 16 amino acids. The CDR3 loop is CASSSTDRGPFNEQFF. The DNA of the CDR3 is TGTGCCAGCAGTTCCACAGACAGGGGTCCTTTCAATGAGCAGTTCTTC.

This clone showed up just once. The chain is built from TRBV5-6 and TRBJ2-5, with TRBD2 identical over 12 bases. The CDR3 runs to 18 residues. V lost 6 bases to trimming and J lost 5 bases; unmatched junction nucleotides: 17. Germline values: CDR1 SGHDT, CDR2 YYEEEE. The CDR3 loop is CASIRNGLAGPWEETQYF. The DNA of the CDR3 is TGTGCCAGCATCCGCAACGGACTAGCGGGGCCCTGGGAGGAGACCCAGTACTTC.

The V and J genes are TRBV18 and TRBJ2-7; weak D call: TRBD2 (6 bases). The CDR3 runs 13 residues. Between the trimmed V and J ends, which lost 6 bases and 6 bases, there was a span of 15 bases. Germline lookup yields CDR1 KGHSH and CDR2 LQKENI. The CDR3 sequence is CASSPGVGSEQYF. The CDR3 nucleotides read TGTGCCAGCTCCCCGGGGGTGGGGAGCGAGCAGTACTTC.

The chain joins TRBV7-8 to TRBJ2-5; a weak D match, TRBD2 (5 bases). Germline V gene sequence: CDR1 SGHVS, CDR2 FQNEAQ. The CDR3 is 15 amino acids. Trimming cost V 4 bases and J 0 bases, with 12 bases left between them. CDR3 amino acids: CASSSEGGNQETQYF. The CDR3 DNA follows: TGTGCCAGCAGCTCTGAGGGTGGCAACCAAGAGACCCAGTACTTC.

The rearrangement links TRBV15 to TRBJ1-1; TRBD1 might be the D (6 bases). CDR3 size: 15 residues. V was shortened by 5 bases and J by 1 base, with 14 bases between the two germline ends. The V gene's germline CDR1 is LNHNV and CDR2 YYDKDF (reference sequence). DNA for the CDR3: TGTGCCACCAGCCGGGGGGGGGCCTCGAACACTGAAGCTTTCTTT. Amino acids: CATSRGGASNTEAFF.

This rearrangement joins TRBV11-2 to TRBJ1-2; D is perhaps TRBD1 (5 bases). Germline-derived CDR1 and CDR2 are SGHAT and FQNNGV. V dropped 0 bases and J dropped 4 bases, with 6 bases sitting between them. The CDR3 loop spans 13 amino acids. Written as DNA, the CDR3 is TGTGCCAGCAGCTTAGACAGGGCCTATGGCTACACCTTC. Encoded protein: CASSLDRAYGYTF.